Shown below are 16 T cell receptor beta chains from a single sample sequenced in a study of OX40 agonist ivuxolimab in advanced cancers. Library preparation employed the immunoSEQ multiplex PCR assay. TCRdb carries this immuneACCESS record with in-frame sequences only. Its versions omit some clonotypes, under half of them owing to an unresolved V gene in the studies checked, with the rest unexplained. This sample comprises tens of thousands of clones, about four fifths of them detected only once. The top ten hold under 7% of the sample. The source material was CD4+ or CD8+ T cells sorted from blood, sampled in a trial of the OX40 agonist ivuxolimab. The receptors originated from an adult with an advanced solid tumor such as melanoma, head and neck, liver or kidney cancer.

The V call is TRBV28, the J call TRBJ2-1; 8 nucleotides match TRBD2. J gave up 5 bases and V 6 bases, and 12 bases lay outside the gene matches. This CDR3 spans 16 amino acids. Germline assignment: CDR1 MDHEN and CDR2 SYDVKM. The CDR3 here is CASRPPLTSAHNEQFF. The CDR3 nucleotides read TGTGCCAGCAGACCACCCTTGACTAGCGCCCACAATGAGCAGTTCTTC.

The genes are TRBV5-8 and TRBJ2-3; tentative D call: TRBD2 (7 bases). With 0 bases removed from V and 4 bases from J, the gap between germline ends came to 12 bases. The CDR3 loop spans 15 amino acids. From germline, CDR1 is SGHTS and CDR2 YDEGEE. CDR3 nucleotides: TGTGCCAGCAGCTTGGCCCGGGGGGCATCAGATACGCAGTATTTT. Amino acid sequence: CASSLARGASDTQYF. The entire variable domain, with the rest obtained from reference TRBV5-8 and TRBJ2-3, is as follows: EAGVTQSPTHLIKTRGQQATLRCSPISGHTSVYWYQQALGLGLQFLLWYDEGEERNRGNFPPRFSGRQFPNYSSELNVNALELEDSALYLCASSLARGASDTQYFGPGTRLTVL.

The CDR3 loop is CASSQEGAMAREQFF. The CDR3 DNA follows: TGCGCCAGCAGCCAAGAAGGGGCGATGGCGCGGGAGCAGTTCTTC. This rearrangement joins TRBV4-1 to TRBJ2-1; perhaps TRBD1 as D (5 bases). The germline CDR1 and CDR2 sequences are MGHRA and YSYEKL. Trimming cost V 0 bases and J 10 bases, with 16 bases left between them. The CDR3 extends over 15 amino acids.

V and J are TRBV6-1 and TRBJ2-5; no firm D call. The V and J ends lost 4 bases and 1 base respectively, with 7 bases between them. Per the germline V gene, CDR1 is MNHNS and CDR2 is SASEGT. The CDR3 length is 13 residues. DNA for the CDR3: TGTGCCAGCAGTGCGGAAGCCCAAGAGACCCAGTACTTC. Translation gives CASSAEAQETQYF.

The CDR3 DNA reads TGTGCCAGCAGTTTTGCCCCCCCTGGGAACAATGAGCAGTTCTTC. Its translation is CASSFAPPGNNEQFF. This chain connects TRBV27 to TRBJ2-1; unclear D gene. Trimming shortened V by 3 bases and J by 5 bases, and 14 bases separated the two germline ends. The CDR3 length is 15 residues. CDR1 MNHEY and CDR2 SMNVEV come from the germline V gene (reference sequence).

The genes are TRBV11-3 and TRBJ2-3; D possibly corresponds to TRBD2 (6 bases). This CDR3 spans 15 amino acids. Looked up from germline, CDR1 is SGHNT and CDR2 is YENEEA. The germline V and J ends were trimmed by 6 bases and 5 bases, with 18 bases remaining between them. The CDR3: CASSSYGGGEDTQYF. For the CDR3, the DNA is TGTGCCAGCAGTTCCTATGGCGGCGGGGAAGATACGCAGTATTTT.

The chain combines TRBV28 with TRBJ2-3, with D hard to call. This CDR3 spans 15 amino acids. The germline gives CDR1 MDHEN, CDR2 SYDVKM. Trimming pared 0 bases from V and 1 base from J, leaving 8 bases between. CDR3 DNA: TGTGCCAGCAGTTTATGGGAGAGCCGCACAGATACGCAGTATTTT. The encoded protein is CASSLWESRTDTQYF.

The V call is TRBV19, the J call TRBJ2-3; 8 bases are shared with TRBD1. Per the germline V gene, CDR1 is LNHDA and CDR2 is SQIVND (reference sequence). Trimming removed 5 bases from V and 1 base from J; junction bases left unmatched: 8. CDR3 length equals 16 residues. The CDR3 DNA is TGTGCCAGTAGTCAGCACTCAGGGGGCGGCACAGATACGCAGTATTTT. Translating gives CASSQHSGGGTDTQYF. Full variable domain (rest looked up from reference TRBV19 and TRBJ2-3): DGGITQSPKYLFRKEGQNVTLSCEQNLNHDAMYWYRQDPGQGLRLIYYSQIVNDFQKGDIAEGYSVSREKKESFPLTVTSAQKNPTAFYLCASSQHSGGGTDTQYFGPGTRLTVL.

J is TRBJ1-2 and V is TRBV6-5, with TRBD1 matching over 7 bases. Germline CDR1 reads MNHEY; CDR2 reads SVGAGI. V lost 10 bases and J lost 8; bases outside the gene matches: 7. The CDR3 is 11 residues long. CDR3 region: CATRTGRGYTF. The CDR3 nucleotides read TGTGCCACCAGGACAGGCCGAGGCTACACCTTC.

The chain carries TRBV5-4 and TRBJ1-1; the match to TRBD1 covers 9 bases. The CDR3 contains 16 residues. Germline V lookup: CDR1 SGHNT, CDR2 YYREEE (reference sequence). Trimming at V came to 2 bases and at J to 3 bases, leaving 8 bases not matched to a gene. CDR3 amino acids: CASSFPRDRAHTEAFF. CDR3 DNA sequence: TGTGCCAGCAGCTTTCCCCGGGACAGGGCCCACACTGAAGCTTTCTTT.

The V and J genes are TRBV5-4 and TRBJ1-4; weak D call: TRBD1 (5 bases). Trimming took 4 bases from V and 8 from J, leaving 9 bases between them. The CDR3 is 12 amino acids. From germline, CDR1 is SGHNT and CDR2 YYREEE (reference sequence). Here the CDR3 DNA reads TGTGCCAGCAGCGGGAGACAGGAAAAACTGTTTTTT. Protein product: CASSGRQEKLFF.

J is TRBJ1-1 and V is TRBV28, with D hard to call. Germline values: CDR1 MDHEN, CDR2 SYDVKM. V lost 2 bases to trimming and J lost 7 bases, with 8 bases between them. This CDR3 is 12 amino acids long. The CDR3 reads CASSLEGFEAFF. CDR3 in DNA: TGTGCCAGCAGTTTAGAAGGCTTTGAAGCTTTCTTT.

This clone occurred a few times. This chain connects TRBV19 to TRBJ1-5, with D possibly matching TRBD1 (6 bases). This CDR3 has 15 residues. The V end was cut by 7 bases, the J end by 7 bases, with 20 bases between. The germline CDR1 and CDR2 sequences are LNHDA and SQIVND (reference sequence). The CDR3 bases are TGTGCCAGTATGCTTAGGGGGGGCGTGGGGCAGCCCCAGCATTTT. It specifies CASMLRGGVGQPQHF.

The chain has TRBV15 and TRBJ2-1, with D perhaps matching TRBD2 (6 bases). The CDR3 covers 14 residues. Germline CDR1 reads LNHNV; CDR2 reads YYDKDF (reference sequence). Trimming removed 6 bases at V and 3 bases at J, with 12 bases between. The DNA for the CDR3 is TGTGCCACCAGAAGGCCCGGGAGCTACAATGAGCAGTTCTTC. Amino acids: CATRRPGSYNEQFF. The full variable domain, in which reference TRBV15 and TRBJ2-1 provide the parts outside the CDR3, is DAMVIQNPRYQVTQFGKPVTLSCSQTLNHNVMYWYQQKSSQAPKLLFHYYDKDFNNEADTPDNFQSRRPNTSFCFLDIRSPGLGDTAMYLCATRRPGSYNEQFFGPGTRLTVL.

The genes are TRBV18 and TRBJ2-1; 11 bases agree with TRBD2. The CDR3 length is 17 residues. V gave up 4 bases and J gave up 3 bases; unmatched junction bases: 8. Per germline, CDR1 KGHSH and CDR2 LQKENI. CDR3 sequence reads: CASSLAVGLAGYNEQFF. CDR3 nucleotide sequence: TGTGCCAGCTCACTGGCAGTCGGACTAGCGGGCTACAATGAGCAGTTCTTC. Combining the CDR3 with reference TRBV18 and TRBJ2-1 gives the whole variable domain NAGVMQNPRHLVRRRGQEARLRCSPMKGHSHVYWYRQLPEEGLKFMVYLQKENIIDESGMPKERFSAEFPKEGPSILRIQQVVRGDSAAYFCASSLAVGLAGYNEQFFGPGTRLTVL.

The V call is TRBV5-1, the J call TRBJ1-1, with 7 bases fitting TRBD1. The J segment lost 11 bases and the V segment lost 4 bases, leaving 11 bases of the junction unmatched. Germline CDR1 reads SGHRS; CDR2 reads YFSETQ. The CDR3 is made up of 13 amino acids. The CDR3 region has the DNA TGCGCCAGCAGCCTCTGGACAGGATCTTACGCTTTCTTT. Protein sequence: CASSLWTGSYAFF.